This T cell receptor (beta chain) was obtained from a study of vaccination and CD4 T cells after COVID-19. On the study more broadly: Cells received overlapping spike peptides from SARS-CoV-2, HCoV-NL63, HCoV-OC43 and HCoV-229E as stimulation.

The treatment was: roughly 11-day PBMC culture with coronavirus spike peptide pools or control peptides (ViraFEST assay). ViraFEST used peptide pools to expand antigen-specific T cells, then sequenced TCRs. Regarding the study as a whole: Median reactive clonotypes, those recognizing SARS-CoV-2, rose from roughly 19 to 38, not significantly.

CDR1 is DFQATT and CDR2 is SNEGSKA in the germline V gene (reference sequence). Trimming at V came to 2 bases and at J to 3 bases, leaving 4 bases not matched to a gene. The CDR3 contains 14 residues. An Oncomine TCR Beta short-read assay was used to sequence the DNA from cultured CD4+ T cells. The source of extracted genomic DNA was cultured CD4+ T cells. TCRdb reprocessed the PCR reads with MiXCR, giving one entry per CDR3 protein. The table has 7,000 to 8,500 distinct CDR3 sequences, roughly 55% seen once. About this clonotype itself: As yet, its antigen is unknown.

Material for sequencing was CD4+ T cells from blood, cultured in vitro. The rearrangement uses TRBV20-1 and TRBJ2-3, with 8 bases identical to TRBD2. This clonotype was sampled from a human donor who had recovered from COVID-19. The CDR3 DNA sequence: TGCAGTGCTAGACCGGGACTAGAAACAGATACGCAGTATTTT. Its protein product is CSARPGLETDTQYF.